These 21 T cell receptor beta chains were all obtained from the same sample, sequenced in a study of tumor-infiltrating lymphocytes in localized non-small cell lung cancer. The assay was immunoSEQ multiplex PCR, and TCRdb's table has in-frame clones only and misses some. The table has around 16,000 clones, over 70% seen once. Sequencing was carried out using lung tumor tissue. These receptors all stem from a human donor with non-small cell lung cancer.

This clone was observed a single time. This sequence joins TRBV6-1 and TRBJ1-1; D gene unclear. The V end was cut by 6 bases, the J end by 1 base, with 12 bases between. The CDR3 extends over 14 amino acids. Germline loops: CDR1 MNHNS, CDR2 SASEGT. The chain's CDR3 is CASRQGWGNTEAFF. CDR3 DNA: TGTGCCAGCAGGCAAGGGTGGGGGAACACTGAAGCTTTCTTT.

This clone has only one observation. The rearrangement uses TRBV7-6 and TRBJ2-1, with D hard to call. V gave up 3 bases and J gave up 7 bases, with 13 bases separating them. CDR1 is SGHVS, CDR2 FNYEAQ, per germline. CDR3 length: 14 residues. The CDR3, as DNA: TGTGCCAGCAGCTTGTGGCTAGGAGAAAATGAGCAGTTCTTC. Translation gives CASSLWLGENEQFF.

The V gene is TRBV5-6, the J gene TRBJ2-7, with D maybe TRBD1 (6 bases). CDR3 length equals 15 residues. Germline CDR1 is SGHDT and CDR2 is YYEEEE. The V gene lost 6 bases and the J gene lost 6 bases, with 22 bases spanning the gap. The CDR3 DNA sequence: TGTGCCAGCAACCGAGGTGGGACAACCACCTTCGAGCAGTACTTC. This encodes CASNRGGTTTFEQYF.

This chain links TRBV7-8 with TRBJ1-6; D unresolved. The CDR3 is made up of 13 amino acids. The germline V gene has CDR1 SGHVS and CDR2 FQNEAQ. Trimming shortened V by 4 bases and J by 11 bases, and 12 bases separated the two germline ends. This CDR3 reads CASSYKIRAPLHF. In DNA form, the CDR3 reads TGTGCCAGCAGCTATAAGATAAGAGCACCCCTCCACTTT.

The chain combines TRBV7-8 with TRBJ2-7; 12 nucleotides align to TRBD1. Per germline, CDR1 SGHVS and CDR2 FQNEAQ. V shed 2 bases, J shed 5 bases, and the junction held 4 bases outside the gene matches. The CDR3 spans 15 residues. The CDR3 DNA follows: TGTGCCAGCAGCTTACCGGGACAGGGGGCCCACGAGCAGTACTTC. Its translation: CASSLPGQGAHEQYF.

This chain joins TRBV5-4 and TRBJ2-5; 7 positions match TRBD2. This CDR3 has 14 residues. Germline V gives CDR1 SGHNT, CDR2 YYREEE (reference sequence). V was pared by 5 bases and J by 5 bases, with 9 bases of the junction left unmatched. The CDR3 region has the DNA TGTGCCAGCAGTGGGCCGGGGGGAGTGGAGACCCAGTACTTC. Translating gives CASSGPGGVETQYF.

The rearrangement links TRBV11-2 to TRBJ2-1; D gene ambiguous. V was shortened by 6 bases and J by 5 bases, with 14 bases between the two germline ends. Germline V gene lookup returns CDR1 SGHAT and CDR2 FQNNGV. The CDR3 runs to 14 residues. The CDR3 coding sequence is TGTGCCAGCAGTATGTCCCGGCATAACAATGAGCAGTTCTTC. Its protein product is CASSMSRHNNEQFF.

This clone was seen more than once but under ten times. V usage is TRBV10-1 and J usage is TRBJ1-2; D is unclear. Germline V gene data show CDR1 as WNHNN and CDR2 as SYGVQD (reference sequence). V was cut by 6 bases and J by 2 bases, with 10 bases left in between. The CDR3 runs 13 residues. The CDR3 bases are TGCGCCAGCAGCGTGGACGAAAACTATGGCTACACCTTC. It specifies CASSVDENYGYTF.

The V call is TRBV6-5, the J call TRBJ1-2, with TRBD1 matching over 10 bases. The J segment lost 2 bases and the V segment lost 4 bases, leaving 7 bases of the junction unmatched. CDR1 is MNHEY, CDR2 SVGAGI, per germline. The CDR3 covers 16 residues. As DNA, the CDR3 is TGTGCCAGCAGTTGGGGACAGGGGCCTGAAAACTATGGCTACACCTTC. Encoded protein: CASSWGQGPENYGYTF.

The rearrangement links TRBV29-1 to TRBJ2-2; TRBD1 is a possible D gene (5 bases). This CDR3 has 13 residues. Trimming cost V 6 bases and J 0 bases, with 8 bases left between them. Germline V CDR1 and CDR2: SQVTM, ANQGSEA. Written as DNA, the CDR3 is TGCAGCGTCAGACAGACGAACACCGGGGAGCTGTTTTTT. It specifies CSVRQTNTGELFF.

This clone was counted a single time. The rearrangement uses TRBV29-1 and TRBJ2-2, with a tentative D call TRBD2 (5 bases). Germline V gene data show CDR1 as SQVTM and CDR2 as ANQGSEA. Trimming took off 4 bases at V and 5 bases at J, with 8 bases between the two ends. The CDR3 consists of 12 residues. The CDR3 reads CSVVTRTGELFF. The CDR3 coding sequence is TGCAGCGTTGTAACTAGAACCGGGGAGCTGTTTTTT.

The chain employs TRBV19 and TRBJ1-3; D may be TRBD1 (5 bases). V dropped 2 bases and J dropped 1 base, with 9 bases sitting between them. Germline V gives CDR1 LNHDA, CDR2 SQIVND (reference sequence). This CDR3 region has 15 residues. CDR3 region: CASSIQEGSGNTIYF. The CDR3 bases are TGTGCCAGTAGTATACAGGAGGGGTCTGGAAACACCATATATTTT.

This chain joins TRBV5-1 and TRBJ2-2, with 10 bases matching TRBD2. The CDR3 length is 16 residues. V gave up 4 bases and J gave up 4 bases; unmatched junction bases: 7. Per germline, CDR1 SGHRS and CDR2 YFSETQ. The CDR3 sequence is CASSTRAGGPTGELFF. DNA for the CDR3: TGCGCCAGCAGCACCAGAGCGGGGGGGCCCACCGGGGAGCTGTTTTTT.

The rearrangement joins TRBV7-2 to TRBJ2-1, with a weak D call TRBD2 (5 bases). This CDR3 is 15 amino acids long. Deletions cut 1 base from V and 7 bases from J, with 14 bases between. Germline V gives CDR1 SGHTA, CDR2 FQGNSA. CDR3 nucleotide sequence: TGTGCCAGCAGCTTAGGCGTTAGCGAGGATAATGAGCAGTTCTTC. The encoded protein is CASSLGVSEDNEQFF. Looking up the rest from reference TRBV7-2 and TRBJ2-1 gives the full variable domain: GAGVSQSPSNKVTEKGKDVELRCDPISGHTALYWYRQSLGQGLEFLIYFQGNSAPDKSGLPSDRFSAERTGGSVSTLTIQRTQQEDSAVYLCASSLGVSEDNEQFFGPGTRLTVL.

This clone was observed a single time. This chain joins TRBV4-3 and TRBJ1-1, with 7 bases matching TRBD1. Germline V CDR1 and CDR2: LGHNA, YSLEER. This CDR3 spans 15 amino acids. The V gene end was trimmed by 4 bases and the J gene end by 0 bases; junction bases not matched to a gene: 5. CDR3 loop: CASSPTGDVNTEAFF. CDR3 in DNA: TGCGCCAGCAGCCCCACAGGGGATGTGAACACTGAAGCTTTCTTT.

The chain has TRBV6-1 and TRBJ1-3, with D possibly being TRBD1 (5 bases). V lost 4 bases and J lost 2, with 18 bases in between. Germline CDR1 reads MNHNS; CDR2 reads SASEGT. This CDR3 is 17 amino acids long. The CDR3 DNA reads TGTGCCAGCAGTGTGAGTGTGAGGGACGGAACTGGAAACACCATATATTTT. Translating it yields CASSVSVRDGTGNTIYF.

The rearrangement links TRBV5-1 to TRBJ2-7, with 10 bases identical to TRBD2. The J segment lost 4 bases and the V segment lost 2 bases, leaving 9 bases of the junction unmatched. CDR1 and CDR2 (germline): SGHRS, YFSETQ. This CDR3 has 16 residues. Here the CDR3 reads CASSFDLLAGAYEQYF. CDR3 DNA: TGCGCCAGCAGCTTTGACCTTCTAGCGGGAGCGTACGAGCAGTACTTC.

This chain links TRBV7-8 with TRBJ2-7, with D possibly TRBD2 on 6 matching bases. This CDR3 is built from 17 residues. Germline V gene data show CDR1 as SGHVS and CDR2 as FQNEAQ. Trimming cost V 5 bases and J 2 bases, with 22 bases left between them. The DNA of the CDR3 is TGTGCCAGCAGCCTCAGCCAAACTAGCCGACAAACCTACGAGCAGTACTTC. It is translated as CASSLSQTSRQTYEQYF. Combining the CDR3 with reference TRBV7-8 and TRBJ2-7 gives the whole variable domain GAGVSQSPRYKVAKRGQDVALRCDPISGHVSLFWYQQALGQGPEFLTYFQNEAQLDKSGLPSDRFFAERPEGSVSTLKIQRTQQEDSAVYLCASSLSQTSRQTYEQYFGPGTRLTVT.

This chain links TRBV9 with TRBJ2-3; D gene ambiguous. Trimming left V 1 base short and J 5 bases short, with 11 bases between. Germline CDR1 is SGDLS and CDR2 is YYNGEE. CDR3 length: 14 residues. The CDR3 region is CASSVNSWGDTQYF. The CDR3 coding sequence is TGTGCCAGCAGCGTAAACAGTTGGGGAGATACGCAGTATTTT.

This clone is medium-sized within its sample. The chain uses TRBV7-9 and TRBJ1-4; 7 bases fit TRBD1. CDR3 length equals 15 residues. V dropped 6 bases and J dropped 2; count of bases not matched to a gene: 6. Germline assignment: CDR1 SEHNR and CDR2 FQNEAQ (reference sequence). CDR3 DNA: TGTGCCAGCAGTCGACAGGGACCGACTAATGAAAAACTGTTTTTT. Encoded protein: CASSRQGPTNEKLFF.

The rearrangement links TRBV4-1 to TRBJ2-7; TRBD1 agrees at 11 bases. This CDR3 has 15 amino acids. Germline V lookup: CDR1 MGHRA, CDR2 YSYEKL. With 4 bases clipped from V and 3 bases from J, the junction kept 5 bases outside the gene matches. The CDR3 sequence: CASSREGTGGYEQYF. The CDR3 region has the DNA TGCGCCAGCAGCCGAGAGGGGACAGGGGGCTACGAGCAGTACTTC.